This entry is about one T cell receptor beta chain. CDR1 is MDHEN and CDR2 is SYDVKM in the germline V gene. Trimming cost V 7 bases and J 10 bases; bases outside gene matches: 9. The CDR3 sequence is 15 residues long. The sample belongs to a study of cytomegalovirus exposure and HLA in healthy donors. Overall study context: An earlier analysis found 100 million or so unique TCR beta sequences from approximately 190 million T cells.

The PCR employed 60 Vbeta primers together with 13 Jbeta primers. Sequenced by immunoSEQ multiplex PCR; TCRdb stores in-frame clones only, minus some. The sample consists of 100,000 to 150,000 clones, 60% to 80% of them appearing once. Material: PBMCs. J is TRBJ2-1 and V is TRBV28; TRBD2 matches 14 bases. The source of this sequence is a man aged 30 to 45 in good health and CMV-seronegative. The CDR3 nucleotides are TGTGCCAGCACCCTGGGACTAGCGGGGGACCTGGAGCAGTTCTTC. Translation: CASTLGLAGDLEQFF. The full variable domain, completed using reference TRBV28 and TRBJ2-1, is DVKVTQSSRYLVKRTGEKVFLECVQDMDHENMFWYRQDPGLGLRLIYFSYDVKMKEKGDIPEGYSVSREKKERFSLILESASTNQTSMYLCASTLGLAGDLEQFFGPGTRLTVL.